Each of the 23 T cell receptor beta chains below was sequenced from the same sample in a study of cytomegalovirus exposure and HLA in healthy donors. PCR involved 60 Vbeta and 13 Jbeta primers. Only in-frame clones appear in the TCRdb table, and some are missing; sequencing was by immunoSEQ multiplex PCR. The repertoire holds 140,000 to 150,000 clones, with roughly a tenth as singletons. The source material was PBMCs. These receptors all stem from a male donor in good health and CMV-seronegative.

The gene calls are TRBV9 and TRBJ2-1, with TRBD2 matching 8 bases. With 7 bases clipped from V and 0 bases from J, the junction kept 3 bases outside the gene matches. Germline CDR1 is SGDLS and CDR2 is YYNGEE. The CDR3 loop spans 14 amino acids. CDR3 nucleotide sequence: TGTGCCAGCGAACTAGCGGACTCCTACAATGAGCAGTTCTTC. Protein sequence: CASELADSYNEQFF.

The CDR3 bases are TGTGCCAGCAGCCTACTCGGACTAGCGGATACGCAGTATTTT. Its translation is CASSLLGLADTQYF. The chain uses TRBV14 and TRBJ2-3; 9 bases fit TRBD2. This CDR3 is 14 amino acids long. V dropped 4 bases and J dropped 6; count of bases not matched to a gene: 5. Germline CDR1 reads SGHDN; CDR2 reads FVKESK. Variable domain in full (rest from reference TRBV14 and TRBJ2-3): EAGVTQFPSHSVIEKGQTVTLRCDPISGHDNLYWYRRVMGKEIKFLLHFVKESKQDESGMPNNRFLAERTGGTYSTLKVQPAELEDSGVYFCASSLLGLADTQYFGPGTRLTVL.

The rearrangement uses TRBV12-2 and TRBJ1-4; the table assigns TRBD1, which was not confirmed against the DNA. TRBV12-2 is an annotated pseudogene. This CDR3 is 15 amino acids long. This chain's CDR3 is CASRFIGAANEKLFF. In nucleotides, the CDR3 is TGTGCAAGTCGCTTCATTGGGGCGGCAAATGAAAAACTGTTTTTT.

In its sample, this clone was seen a few times. The chain uses TRBV19 and TRBJ1-5; D is possibly TRBD1 (6 bases). CDR1 is LNHDA and CDR2 is SQIVND in the germline V gene (reference sequence). Deletions cut 1 base from V and 0 bases from J, with 16 bases between. This CDR3 spans 18 amino acids. This chain's CDR3 is CASSIALPRGFSNQPQHF. The CDR3 bases are TGTGCCAGTAGTATAGCCCTCCCGAGGGGGTTTAGCAATCAGCCCCAGCATTTT.

This clone was observed a few times. V usage is TRBV5-6 and J usage is TRBJ1-6; 9 bases line up with TRBD1. Germline V gene data show CDR1 as SGHDT and CDR2 as YYEEEE. This CDR3 contains 16 residues. The J segment lost 9 bases and the V segment lost 6 bases, leaving 13 bases of the junction unmatched. CDR3 residues: CASTSTGDRDSSPLHF. Here the CDR3 DNA reads TGTGCCAGCACCTCGACCGGGGACAGGGATAGTTCACCCCTCCACTTT.

Only a few counts were recorded for this clone. This chain uses TRBV5-1 with TRBJ1-2; TRBD1 is a possible D gene (6 bases). V lost 0 bases and J lost 8, with 11 bases in between. The CDR3 totals 13 residues. CDR1 is SGHRS and CDR2 is YFSETQ in the germline V gene. CDR3 coding DNA: TGCGCCAGCAGCTTGGCCCAGGGGACGGGCTACACCTTC. This encodes CASSLAQGTGYTF.

The chain uses TRBV27 and TRBJ2-2; 8 bases line up with TRBD2. Per the germline V gene, CDR1 is MNHEY and CDR2 is SMNVEV (reference sequence). The CDR3 runs to 18 residues. Unmatched junction bases numbered 15, after V lost 3 bases and J lost 6 bases. CDR3 protein: CASSFLSPVSGIAGELFF. The CDR3 bases are TGTGCCAGCAGTTTTCTCTCTCCGGTTAGCGGGATAGCCGGGGAGCTGTTTTTT.

The sample holds a few counts of this clone. The chain links TRBV28 to TRBJ2-5; D perhaps matches TRBD2 (5 bases). Germline assignment: CDR1 MDHEN and CDR2 SYDVKM. Deletions cut 6 bases from V and 9 bases from J, with 17 bases between. This CDR3 region has 13 residues. The CDR3 loop reads CASRRASSGAQYF. The CDR3 DNA is TGTGCCAGCAGAAGAGCAAGTTCCGGGGCCCAGTACTTC.

This clone was recorded a few times. The chain links TRBV7-2 to TRBJ1-2, with 9 positions matching TRBD1. The CDR3 totals 13 residues. CDR1 and CDR2 (germline): SGHTA, FQGNSA. V lost 5 bases, J lost 8 bases, and 6 bases stayed unmatched. The CDR3 region is CASSPGTGRGYTF. In nucleotides, the CDR3 is TGTGCCAGCAGCCCAGGGACAGGGCGAGGCTACACCTTC.

This clone was picked up a small number of times. The CDR3 reads CASNKPDSGYGYTF. The CDR3 bases are TGTGCCAGCAACAAACCGGACAGTGGCTATGGCTACACCTTC. This chain joins TRBV7-2 and TRBJ1-2; D is possibly TRBD1 (6 bases). Germline V gene lookup returns CDR1 SGHTA and CDR2 FQGNSA. Trimming removed 7 bases at V and 4 bases at J, with 16 bases between. The length of the CDR3 is 14 residues. Full variable domain (missing parts from reference TRBV7-2 and TRBJ1-2): GAGVSQSPSNKVTEKGKDVELRCDPISGHTALYWYRQSLGQGLEFLIYFQGNSAPDKSGLPSDRFSAERTGGSVSTLTIQRTQQEDSAVYLCASNKPDSGYGYTFGSGTRLTVV.

The V gene is TRBV7-2, the J gene TRBJ2-7, with TRBD1 identical over 7 bases. CDR1 and CDR2 from the germline V gene are SGHTA and FQGNSA. The CDR3 sequence is 14 residues long. J lost 3 bases, V lost 4 bases, and 6 bases had no gene match. The CDR3 spells CASSYPTGSYEQYF. DNA for the CDR3: TGTGCCAGCAGCTACCCGACAGGGAGCTACGAGCAGTACTTC.

The V call is TRBV2, the J call TRBJ2-4, with D uncertain. V was shortened by 7 bases and J by 0 bases, with 16 bases between the two germline ends. The V gene's germline CDR1 is SNHLY and CDR2 FYNNEI. The CDR3 is 16 amino acids. CDR3 amino acids: CASTPTRGLAKNIQYF. The CDR3, as DNA: TGTGCCAGCACTCCGACTCGAGGTCTAGCCAAAAACATTCAGTACTTC.

This clone has only a few counts. The chain couples TRBV7-3 to TRBJ2-3, with D tentatively TRBD2 (5 bases). The CDR3 length is 15 residues. V shed 2 bases and J shed 4 bases, with 13 bases lying between them. Germline V CDR1 and CDR2: SGHTA, FQGTGA. The CDR3 loop reads CASSLSLARADTQYF. CDR3 bases: TGTGCCAGCAGCTTATCTCTGGCGAGGGCAGATACGCAGTATTTT.

The V call is TRBV7-6, the J call TRBJ1-3; D is ambiguous. V was pared by 0 bases and J by 0 bases, with 12 bases between. Germline values: CDR1 SGHVS, CDR2 FNYEAQ. The CDR3 spans 17 residues. Here the CDR3 DNA reads TGTGCCAGCAGCTTAGCCCGTCAGACTGGCTCTGGAAACACCATATATTTT. Translated: CASSLARQTGSGNTIYF.

The chain couples TRBV30 to TRBJ1-6, with D perhaps matching TRBD1 (6 bases). In germline, CDR1 is GTSNPN, CDR2 SVGIG (reference sequence). CDR3 length equals 17 residues. Trimming left V 2 bases short and J 0 bases short, with 14 bases between. Written as DNA, the CDR3 is TGTGCCTGGAGTACTACCGGGACAAGCTCCTATAATTCACCCCTCCACTTT. Translated, it gives CAWSTTGTSSYNSPLHF. Full variable domain (rest looked up from reference TRBV30 and TRBJ1-6): SQTIHQWPATLVQPVGSPLSLECTVEGTSNPNLYWYRQAAGRGLQLLFYSVGIGQISSEVPQNLSASRPQDRQFILSSKKLLLSDSGFYLCAWSTTGTSSYNSPLHFGNGTRLTVT.

This clone was counted between two and nine times. The chain employs TRBV6-5 and TRBJ1-5; no clear D gene. CDR3 length: 14 residues. Trimming took off 5 bases at V and 0 bases at J, with 8 bases between the two ends. Germline CDR1 is MNHEY and CDR2 is SVGAGI. The CDR3 loop reads CASSTGYSNQPQHF. The CDR3 bases are TGTGCCAGCAGTACGGGTTATAGCAATCAGCCCCAGCATTTT.

In this sample, this clone turned up a few times. The rearrangement uses TRBV4-3 and TRBJ1-5; 7 positions agree with TRBD1. V was pared by 9 bases and J by 5 bases, with 13 bases of the junction left unmatched. Per germline, CDR1 LGHNA and CDR2 YSLEER. The CDR3 consists of 15 residues. As DNA, the CDR3 is TGCGCCAGTGGGGAATACAACAGGGGAGATCAGCCCCAGCATTTT. As protein: CASGEYNRGDQPQHF.

CDR3 loop: CASSLGGQETQYF. The CDR3 region has the DNA TGTGCCAGCAGTTTGGGGGGGCAAGAGACCCAGTACTTC. The chain is built from TRBV28 and TRBJ2-5, with TRBD2 matching over 7 bases. This CDR3 is 13 amino acids long. Trimming removed 3 bases from V and 2 bases from J; junction bases left unmatched: 0. Germline V gene lookup returns CDR1 MDHEN and CDR2 SYDVKM.

This clone appeared a few times. The chain is built from TRBV4-3 and TRBJ2-3; D is ambiguous. Trimming took 1 base from V and 3 from J, leaving 5 bases between them. The CDR3 sequence is 13 residues long. Germline V CDR1 and CDR2: LGHNA, YSLEER. CDR3 sequence: CASSQVGTDTQYF. The CDR3 DNA reads TGCGCCAGCAGCCAAGTCGGGACAGATACGCAGTATTTT.

This chain connects TRBV28 to TRBJ1-1; D remains ambiguous. Germline V gene sequence: CDR1 MDHEN, CDR2 SYDVKM. V dropped 2 bases and J dropped 0 bases, with 7 bases sitting between them. The CDR3 has 14 residues. CDR3 nucleotides: TGTGCCAGCAGTTTAGACACCGTGAACACTGAAGCTTTCTTT. Its translation: CASSLDTVNTEAFF.

This clone was seen a handful of times. The CDR3 protein is CASSLREPTDTQYF. CDR3 DNA sequence: TGTGCCAGCAGCTTGCGGGAGCCCACAGATACGCAGTATTTT. The chain employs TRBV5-4 and TRBJ2-3, with TRBD2 as a possible D gene (6 bases). The ends were cut back, 1 base at V and 2 bases at J, with 8 bases in the middle. The CDR3 loop spans 14 amino acids. CDR1 is SGHNT, CDR2 YYREEE, per germline (reference sequence).

The table lists this clone with a few counts. This chain connects TRBV19 to TRBJ2-2, with 12 bases matching TRBD2. V shed 6 bases and J 7 bases; nucleotides not matched to a gene: 6. The length of the CDR3 is 15 residues. Germline lookup yields CDR1 LNHDA and CDR2 SQIVND (reference sequence). Here the CDR3 reads CASSYLAGGDGELFF. The CDR3 DNA reads TGTGCCAGTAGCTACCTAGCGGGAGGGGACGGGGAGCTGTTTTTT.

This clone was found a few times. The chain joins TRBV5-1 to TRBJ1-1, with TRBD1 matching 8 bases. The CDR3 sequence is 14 residues long. Germline V gives CDR1 SGHRS, CDR2 YFSETQ. The trim removed 2 bases at V and 6 bases at J, leaving 6 bases unmatched. The CDR3 loop reads CASSFATGAPEAFF. CDR3 DNA: TGCGCCAGCAGCTTCGCGACAGGGGCCCCTGAAGCTTTCTTT.